Below are 18 T cell receptor beta chains sequenced from a single sample in a study of T cell responses to AZD1222 COVID-19 vaccine. Assay used: immunoSEQ multiplex PCR; TCRdb lists only in-frame clones, some missing. The table lists 120,000 to 150,000 clones, roughly 91% of them singletons. This specimen was peripheral blood, taken 28 days after the second AZD1222 dose. The receptors come from an adult who received the AZD1222 COVID-19 vaccine.

This chain links TRBV30 with TRBJ2-3; 10 nucleotides align to TRBD2. Looked up from germline, CDR1 is GTSNPN and CDR2 is SVGIG (reference sequence). The CDR3 is 17 residues long. The ends lost 1 base at V and 1 base at J; junction bases unmatched: 8. CDR3 amino acids: CAWSGLGLAGGTDTQYF. Written as DNA, the CDR3 is TGTGCCTGGAGTGGACTAGGGCTAGCGGGAGGCACAGATACGCAGTATTTT. The whole variable domain, remainder taken from reference TRBV30 and TRBJ2-3, is SQTIHQWPATLVQPVGSPLSLECTVEGTSNPNLYWYRQAAGRGLQLLFYSVGIGQISSEVPQNLSASRPQDRQFILSSKKLLLSDSGFYLCAWSGLGLAGGTDTQYFGPGTRLTVL.

This clone was picked up one time. The chain combines TRBV7-2 with TRBJ1-4, with D unresolved. Germline V gives CDR1 SGHTA, CDR2 FQGNSA. The length of the CDR3 is 14 residues. V lost 4 bases and J 7 bases, leaving 13 bases between the germline ends. The CDR3 reads CASSSPALREKLFF. For the CDR3, the DNA is TGTGCCAGCAGCTCCCCCGCCCTACGTGAAAAACTGTTTTTT.

The V gene is TRBV14, the J gene TRBJ2-5, with a tentative D call TRBD1 (5 bases). Per germline, CDR1 SGHDN and CDR2 FVKESK. V lost 1 base and J 3 bases, leaving 9 bases between the germline ends. The CDR3 contains 14 residues. As DNA, the CDR3 is TGTGCCAGCAGCCAAGTTAAGGGGAAAGAGACCCAGTACTTC. This gives the protein CASSQVKGKETQYF.

The chain couples TRBV4-3 to TRBJ2-3; D could derive from TRBD1 or TRBD2 (6 bases each). This CDR3 has 16 amino acids. The germline gives CDR1 LGHNA, CDR2 YSLEER. V lost 4 bases and J lost 5, with 19 bases in between. DNA for the CDR3: TGCGCCAGCAGCCGGAATAGGGGGGCTAGTGGAGATACGCAGTATTTT. Protein: CASSRNRGASGDTQYF.

This chain uses TRBV19 with TRBJ1-1; D remains unclear. The length of the CDR3 is 14 residues. CDR1 is LNHDA and CDR2 is SQIVND in the germline V gene (reference sequence). Trimming shortened V by 3 bases and J by 3 bases, and 11 bases separated the two germline ends. CDR3 sequence: CASSIQGGDTEAFF. Here the CDR3 DNA reads TGTGCCAGTAGTATCCAAGGCGGGGACACTGAAGCTTTCTTT.

The chain uses TRBV3-1 (or the pseudogene TRBV3-2) and TRBJ1-1, with D hard to call. The CDR3 spans 15 residues. The ends were cut back, 0 bases at V and 3 bases at J, with 11 bases in the middle. The germline V gene encodes CDR1 LGHDT and CDR2 YNNKEL (reference sequence). CDR3: CASSQDGGMDTEAFF. The DNA for the CDR3 is TGTGCCAGCAGCCAAGACGGCGGGATGGACACTGAAGCTTTCTTT.

The chain recombines TRBV28 with TRBJ2-5; 12 bases agree with TRBD1. CDR1 and CDR2 from the germline V gene are MDHEN and SYDVKM. The J segment lost 5 bases and the V segment lost 5 bases, leaving 6 bases of the junction unmatched. This CDR3 spans 15 amino acids. In DNA, the CDR3 is TGTGCCAGCAGTGGGGGGACAGGGGGCCTGGAGACCCAGTACTTC. Its protein product is CASSGGTGGLETQYF.

The V call is TRBV19, the J call TRBJ1-2; tentative D call: TRBD1 (5 bases). The germline gives CDR1 LNHDA, CDR2 SQIVND (reference sequence). CDR3 length: 14 amino acids. The ends were cut back, 7 bases at V and 4 bases at J, with 16 bases in the middle. In DNA form, the CDR3 reads TGTGCCAGTACCAAAGAGGCCAGGGTCTATGGCTACACCTTC. As protein: CASTKEARVYGYTF.

The chain recombines TRBV6-2 or TRBV6-3 with TRBJ2-1; possibly TRBD2 for D (7 bases). CDR1 and CDR2 from the germline V gene are MNHEY and SVGEGT. Trimming cost V 3 bases and J 9 bases, with 15 bases left between them. The CDR3 is 14 residues long. The DNA for the CDR3 is TGTGCCAGCAGTTATGGTGGGGGGGCGCGTGAGCAGTTCTTC. Translated, it gives CASSYGGGAREQFF.

Here the CDR3 DNA reads TGTGCCAGCAGGCCGAGGTTTTCGAGGAGAACAGATACGCAGTATTTT. Its protein product is CASRPRFSRRTDTQYF. This chain connects TRBV7-8 to TRBJ2-3; unclear D gene. The CDR3 runs 16 residues. CDR1 is SGHVS, CDR2 FQNEAQ, per germline. The V end lost 6 bases, the J end lost 3 bases, and 19 bases lay between the germline ends.

The chain recombines TRBV10-2 with TRBJ1-5, with TRBD1 matching over 7 bases. This CDR3 spans 14 amino acids. The germline CDR1 and CDR2 sequences are WSHSY and SAAADI. V lost 10 bases, J lost 5 bases, and 11 bases stayed unmatched. CDR3 DNA sequence: TGCGCCACCTCGTTAGGGGGCGGTCATCAGCCCCAGCATTTT. This codes for CATSLGGGHQPQHF.

The chain links TRBV11-2 to TRBJ2-3; 14 bases line up with TRBD2. CDR1 is SGHAT and CDR2 is FQNNGV in the germline V gene. CDR3 size: 17 residues. V lost 2 bases, J lost 9 bases, and 10 bases stayed unmatched. CDR3 nucleotides: TGTGCCAGCAGCTTACTGTCGCGGACTAGCGGGGGGCAAACGCAGTATTTT. It encodes CASSLLSRTSGGQTQYF.

This chain uses TRBV7-2 with TRBJ1-2; TRBD1 matches 7 bases. Germline V lookup: CDR1 SGHTA, CDR2 FQGNSA. Trimming took 0 bases from V and 7 from J; bases not matched to a gene: 11. The CDR3 is 16 amino acids. The CDR3 region is CASSLASPTGAGGYTF. The CDR3 DNA is TGTGCCAGCAGCTTAGCTAGCCCCACAGGGGCGGGTGGCTACACCTTC.

This clone was observed a single time. This chain uses TRBV21-1 with TRBJ2-2; TRBD2 reflects the table's D call only, with no check against the DNA. TRBV21-1 is a recognized pseudogene. This CDR3 has 16 amino acids. This CDR3 reads CAPVTRAESNTGELFF. CDR3 in DNA: TGTGCCCCTGTAACGAGGGCGGAGTCGAACACCGGGGAGCTGTTTTTT.

This clone was seen ten or more times. The chain has TRBV10-2 and TRBJ2-5; 7 bases are shared with TRBD2. The CDR3 extends over 15 amino acids. After removal of 11 bases from V and 1 base from J, the junction contained 13 bases not matched to a gene. CDR1 is WSHSY, CDR2 SAAADI, per germline. The DNA of the CDR3 is TGCGCCGCTAGAGCGGGGCACTACCCCCAAGAGACCCAGTACTTC. Protein: CAARAGHYPQETQYF.

This chain links TRBV29-1 with TRBJ1-1; D remains ambiguous. CDR3 length equals 12 residues. The germline V and J ends were trimmed by 4 bases and 7 bases, with 13 bases remaining between them. CDR1 is SQVTM and CDR2 is ANQGSEA in the germline V gene. For the CDR3, the DNA is TGCAGCGTTGTCTTTGACGGACGTGAAGCTTTCTTT. Its translation: CSVVFDGREAFF.

The chain couples TRBV5-1 to TRBJ1-2, with D unclear. The CDR3 has 11 amino acids. Germline CDR1 and CDR2: SGHRS and YFSETQ. V was trimmed by 3 bases and J by 10 bases, leaving 10 bases between them. CDR3 DNA: TGCGCCAGCAGCTCCACCGGGTCCTACACCTTC. Protein: CASSSTGSYTF.

The V call is TRBV3-1 (or the pseudogene TRBV3-2), the J call TRBJ1-2, with no clear D. The germline V and J ends were trimmed by 0 bases and 1 base, with 9 bases remaining between them. The CDR3 has 15 residues. Germline-derived CDR1 and CDR2 are LGHDT and YNNKEL (reference sequence). CDR3 sequence reads: CASSQDRRINYGYTF. CDR3 bases: TGTGCCAGCAGCCAAGATCGGAGGATTAACTATGGCTACACCTTC.